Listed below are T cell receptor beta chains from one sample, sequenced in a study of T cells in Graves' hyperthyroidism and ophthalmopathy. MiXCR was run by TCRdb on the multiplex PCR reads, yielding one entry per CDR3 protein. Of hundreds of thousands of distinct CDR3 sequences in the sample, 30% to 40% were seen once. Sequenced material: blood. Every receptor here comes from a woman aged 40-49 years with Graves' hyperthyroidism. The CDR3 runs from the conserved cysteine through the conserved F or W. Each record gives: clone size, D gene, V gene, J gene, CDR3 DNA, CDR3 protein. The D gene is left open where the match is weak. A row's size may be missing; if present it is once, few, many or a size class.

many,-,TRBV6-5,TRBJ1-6,TGTGCCAACAGTGAAGTGTCCTTTGGGTCACCCCTCCACTTT,CANSEVSFGSPLHF
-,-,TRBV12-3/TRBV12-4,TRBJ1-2,TGTGCCAGCGGAGGAGAGGGTTTGTACGGCTACACCTTC,CASGGEGLYGYTF
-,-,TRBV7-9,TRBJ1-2,TGTGCCAGCAGTTACCCTCTCGGGGGGAACTATGGCTACACCTTC,CASSYPLGGNYGYTF
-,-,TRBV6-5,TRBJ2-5,TGTGCCAGCAGTTACTCGGGCGGGGACCAAGAGACCCAGTACTTC,CASSYSGGDQETQYF
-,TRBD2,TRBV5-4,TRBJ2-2,TGTGCCAGCAGCTTGGCACTAGCGGGTACCGGGGAGCTGTTTTTT,CASSLALAGTGELFF
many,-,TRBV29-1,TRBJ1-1,TGCAGCGCCTCCCCGACAGGGAACACTGAAGCTTTCTTT,CSASPTGNTEAFF
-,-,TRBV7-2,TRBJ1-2,TGTGCCAGCAGCCCCTCGGGGGGGGCAACGGATGATGGCTACACCTTC,CASSPSGGATDDGYTF
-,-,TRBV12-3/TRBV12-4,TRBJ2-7,TGTGCCAGCAGTGCCCTTTTATTCTACGAGCAGTACTTC,CASSALLFYEQYF
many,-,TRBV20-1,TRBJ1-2,TGCAGTGCTAGCTATGGCTACACCTTC,CSASYGYTF
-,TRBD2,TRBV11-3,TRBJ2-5,TGTGCCAGCAGCTTAGTCCAAGGGACTACCCAAGAGACCCAGTACTTC,CASSLVQGTTQETQYF
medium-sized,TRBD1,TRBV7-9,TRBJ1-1,TGTGCCAGCCGGGACAGGACGAACACTGAAGCTTTCTTT,CASRDRTNTEAFF
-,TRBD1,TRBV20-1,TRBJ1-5,TGCAGTGCTAGAGGGACAGGAGCTAATCAGCCCCAGCATTTT,CSARGTGANQPQHF
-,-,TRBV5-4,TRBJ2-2,TGTGCCAGCAGCCAGCCGAACACCGGGGAGCTGTTTTTT,CASSQPNTGELFF
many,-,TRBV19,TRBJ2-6,TGTGCCAGTAGTACCCTCTCTGGGGCCAACGTCCTGACTTTC,CASSTLSGANVLTF
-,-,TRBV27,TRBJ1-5,TGTGCCAGCAGTTTATTAGGGCAGGATAGGCAGCCCCAGCATTTT,CASSLLGQDRQPQHF
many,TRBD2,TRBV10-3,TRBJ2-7,TGTGCCATCACGTCCGCTAGCGGGAGTTCCGAGCAGTACTTC,CAITSASGSSEQYF
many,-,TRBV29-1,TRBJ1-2,TGCAGCGTTGACGATACAGGGCGGGGCTACACCTTC,CSVDDTGRGYTF
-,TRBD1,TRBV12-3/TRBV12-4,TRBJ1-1,TGTGCCAGTCAGTGGACAGGTGTGAACACTGAAGCTTTCTTT,CASQWTGVNTEAFF
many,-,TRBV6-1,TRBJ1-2,TGTGCCAGCAGTGACGTGACTGAGTATGGCTACACCTTC,CASSDVTEYGYTF
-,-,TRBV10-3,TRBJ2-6,TGTGCCATCAGTGAGTCGGGGGGCGCTGGGGCCAACGTCCTGACTTTC,CAISESGGAGANVLTF
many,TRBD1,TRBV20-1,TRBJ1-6,TGCAGTGCCCTTCGGCCGGGACAGGGGATGGGTTCACCCCTCCACTTT,CSALRPGQGMGSPLHF
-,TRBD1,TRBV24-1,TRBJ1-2,TGTGCCAGCTCATTTTCGTCAGGGGGAGAGGGCTACACCTTC,CASSFSSGGEGYTF
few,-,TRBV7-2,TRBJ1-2,TGTGCCAGCAGCTTAGGTGGGGGTGTCAACTATGGCTACACCTTC,CASSLGGGVNYGYTF
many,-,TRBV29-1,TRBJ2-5,TGCAGCGTTGACGGGTCAGGGGTTAGGCAAGAGACCCAGTACTTC,CSVDGSGVRQETQYF
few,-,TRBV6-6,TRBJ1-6,TGTGCCAGTAGACGGGGGGATTCACCCCTCCACTTT,CASRRGDSPLHF
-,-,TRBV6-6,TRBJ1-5,TGTGCCAGCATTAAAGAGGGATTTATTAGCAATCAGCCCCAGCATTTT,CASIKEGFISNQPQHF
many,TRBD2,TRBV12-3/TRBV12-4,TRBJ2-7,TGTGCCAGCAATCAAGCGGGGGTGTACGAGCAGTACTTC,CASNQAGVYEQYF
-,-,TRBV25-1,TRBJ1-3,TGTGCCAGCAGCGTTGAAAAGTGGGACTCTGGAAACACCATATATTTT,CASSVEKWDSGNTIYF
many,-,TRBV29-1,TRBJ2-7,TGCAGCGTTGAAACGCAGGGCCACGAGCAGTACTTC,CSVETQGHEQYF
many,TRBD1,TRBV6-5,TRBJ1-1,TGTGCCAGCACCGTCGGACAGGGCCAAGCTTTCTTT,CASTVGQGQAFF
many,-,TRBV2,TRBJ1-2,TGTGCCAGCAGTGAAGCGACGGTTCCTAACTATGGCTACACCTTC,CASSEATVPNYGYTF
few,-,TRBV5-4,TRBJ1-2,TGTGCCAGCAGCTGGGCGCTGGGGTCCTATGGCTACACCTTC,CASSWALGSYGYTF
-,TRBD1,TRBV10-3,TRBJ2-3,TGTGCCACCCAGACAGGGCCAGGGGATACGCAGTATTTT,CATQTGPGDTQYF
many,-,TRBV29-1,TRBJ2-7,TGCAGCGTTGGTCAGGGAGCTCTCTCCTACGAGCAGTACTTC,CSVGQGALSYEQYF
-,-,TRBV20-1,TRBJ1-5,TGCAGTGCTAGAGGGGGGGTTCCCCTAGGTCATCAGCCCCAGCATTTT,CSARGGVPLGHQPQHF
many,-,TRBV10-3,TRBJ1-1,TGTGCCATCAGTGAGTCGAAGTGGGCTGAAGCTTTCTTT,CAISESKWAEAFF
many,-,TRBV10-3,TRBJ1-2,TGTGCCATCAGTGAGTCCCGGGACCCTGAACGGCCAAACTATGGCTACACCTTC,CAISESRDPERPNYGYTF
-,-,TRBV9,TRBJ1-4,TGTGCCAGCAGCCGGGGCGACGGCCGTGAAAAACTGTTTTTT,CASSRGDGREKLFF
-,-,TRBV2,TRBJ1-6,TGTGCCAGCCACGCTACGGGGAATTCACCCCTCCACTTT,CASHATGNSPLHF
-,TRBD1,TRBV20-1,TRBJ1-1,TGCAGTGCTAGAGATGTCGGGACAGGGGACACTGAAGCTTTCTTT,CSARDVGTGDTEAFF
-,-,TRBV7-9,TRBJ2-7,TGTGCCAGCAGCCCCGACTATAGCTCCTACGAGCAGTACTTC,CASSPDYSSYEQYF
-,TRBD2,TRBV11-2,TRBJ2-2,TGCGCCAGCAGCCAAGTCGGGAGGACAAACAACACCGGGGAGCTGTTTTTT,CASSQVGRTNNTGELFF
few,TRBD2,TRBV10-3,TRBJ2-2,TGTGCCATCCCGGGGGGGACGGACACCGGGGAGCTGTTTTTT,CAIPGGTDTGELFF
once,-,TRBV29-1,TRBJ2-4,TGCAGCGTTGAGGCAAGGGGGGCCAAAAACATTCAGTACTTC,CSVEARGAKNIQYF
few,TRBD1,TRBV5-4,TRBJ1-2,TGTGCCAGCAGGGGATCCGGGACAGGGGGCCATGGCTACACCTTC,CASRGSGTGGHGYTF
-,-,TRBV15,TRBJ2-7,TGTGCCACCAGCAGGACAGAGAGGTCCTACGAGCAGTACTTC,CATSRTERSYEQYF
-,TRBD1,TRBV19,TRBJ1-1,TGTGCCAGTAGTCCCCAAGGGGGGGGACAGACTGAAGCTTTCTTT,CASSPQGGGQTEAFF
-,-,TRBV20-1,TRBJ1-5,TGCAGTGCCAGACGGGGGACCGACTTATCCCAGCATTTT,CSARRGTDLSQHF
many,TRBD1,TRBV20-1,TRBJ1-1,TGCAGTCTTTACCAGGGACAGGGGGCGCGGTTTGGAGCTTTCTTT,CSLYQGQGARFGAFF
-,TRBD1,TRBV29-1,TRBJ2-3,TGCAGCGTCGATAACAGGGGAGTGACAGATACGCAGTATTTT,CSVDNRGVTDTQYF
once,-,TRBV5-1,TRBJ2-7,TGCGCCAGCAGCTTGGGCAGGGATGAGCGGTACTTC,CASSLGRDERYF
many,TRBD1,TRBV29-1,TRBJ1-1,TGCAGCGTTGATGTAGGGTGGGACAGGGGCCGTATAGGGAAAGCTTTCTTT,CSVDVGWDRGRIGKAFF
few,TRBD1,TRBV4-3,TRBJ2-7,TGCGCCAGCAGCCAACTCTTCGTTGTGAGGGGGCCCTCCTACGAGCAGTACTTC,CASSQLFVVRGPSYEQYF
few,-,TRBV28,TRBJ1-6,TGCGCCAGCAGCCAAGATGGTGGGGGTGATAATTCACCCCTCCACTTT,CASSQDGGGDNSPLHF
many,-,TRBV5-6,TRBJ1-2,TGTGCCAGCAGCCCGGGACTCACTTATGGCTACACCTTC,CASSPGLTYGYTF
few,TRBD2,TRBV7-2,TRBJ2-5,TGTGCCAGCAGCCCAGGACGGCCTAGCGGGTGGGAGACCCAGTACTTC,CASSPGRPSGWETQYF
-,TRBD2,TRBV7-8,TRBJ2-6,TGTGCCAGCAGCTTCGGACTAGCGGTAGGCTCTGGGGCCAACGTCCTGACTTTC,CASSFGLAVGSGANVLTF